This T cell receptor beta chain was profiled in a study of T cells in localized non-small cell lung cancer. Study observations and caveats: The study detected a median approximately 57 of the top 100 tumor clones in adjacent lung. Overall survival was longer when the density of T cells in the blood was higher. Uninvolved adjacent lung had the highest recorded T cell clonality, with tumor below it.

This CDR3 spans 15 amino acids. Germline CDR1 reads SGDLS; CDR2 reads YYNGEE. Trimming cost V 3 bases and J 4 bases, with 16 bases left between them. Measured with immunoSEQ multiplex PCR; TCRdb has only the in-frame clones, and not every one. The data contain over 3,500 clones, about 30% of them singletons. Comment on this clone: The antigen remains undetermined.

The rearrangement links TRBV9 to TRBJ1-1; weak D call: TRBD1 (5 bases). This specimen was lung tumor tissue, taken before any cancer treatment. The source of this sequence is a male donor at least 60 years old with stage I lung adenocarcinoma. The CDR3 DNA reads as TGTGCCAGCAGCGCACAATCATCGGGGGGCACTGAAGCTTTCTTT. It codes for CASSAQSSGGTEAFF.